These T cell receptor beta chains were read from a single sample in a study of response to subunit inactivated influenza vaccine. MiXCR, applied by TCRdb to the RT-PCR reads, yields one record per CDR3 protein. There are approximately 490,000 distinct CDR3 sequences in the sample; approximately 7.7% occur only once, and about an eighth lies in the top ten. The sequenced sample was PBMCs from blood, obtained less than 30 months after vaccination. Receptors were obtained from a man between 50 and 69 years old who received an inactivated influenza vaccine. Both conserved end residues are part of each CDR3. A D gene is named only where the DNA matches it firmly. The size of a clone is reported for some rows only, either as once, few or many, or as a class for expanded clones.

NA	TRBV7-8	TRBD1	TRBJ2-7	CASSLADLFGTGSYEQYF	TGTGCCAGCAGCTTAGCCGATCTCTTCGGGACAGGGTCCTACGAGCAGTACTTC
many	TRBV14	NA	TRBJ1-2	CASSHTGGDYYGYTF	TGTGCCAGCAGCCACACCGGGGGGGACTACTATGGCTACACCTTC
few	TRBV7-2	NA	TRBJ2-7	CASSPAPGEQYF	TGTGCCAGCAGCCCAGCACCTGGCGAGCAGTACTTC
many	TRBV3-1	NA	TRBJ1-1	CASSSTGATEAFF	TGTGCCAGCAGCTCAACAGGTGCCACTGAAGCTTTCTTT
NA	TRBV10-3	NA	TRBJ2-7	CAMGGNRGITYEQYF	TGTGCCATGGGGGGAAACAGGGGCATCACCTACGAGCAGTACTTC
few	TRBV4-2	TRBD2	TRBJ2-5	CASSQEQAASGGSAETQYF	TGTGCCAGCAGCCAAGAACAGGCCGCTAGCGGTGGGTCTGCGGAGACCCAGTACTTC
few	TRBV5-6	TRBD2	TRBJ2-3	CASSRRLAGPDTQYF	TGTGCCAGCAGTCGCAGACTAGCGGGGCCAGATACGCAGTATTTT
many	TRBV10-3	NA	TRBJ1-5	CAISVGEGQPQHF	TGTGCCATCAGTGTGGGAGAAGGCCAGCCCCAGCATTTT
few	TRBV2	TRBD1	TRBJ2-1	CASSETQGANEQFF	TGTGCCAGCAGTGAAACGCAGGGGGCCAATGAGCAGTTCTTC
NA	TRBV20-1	NA	TRBJ2-2	CSARTLNTGELFF	TGCAGTGCTCGGACTCTTAACACCGGGGAGCTGTTTTTT
NA	TRBV4-1	NA	TRBJ2-1	CASSPDWGDLYNEQFF	TGCGCCAGCAGCCCAGATTGGGGGGACCTATACAATGAGCAGTTCTTC
few	TRBV28	TRBD2	TRBJ2-1	CASSFLAGGRIEQFF	TGTGCCAGCAGTTTTCTCGCGGGAGGACGTATTGAGCAGTTCTTC
many	TRBV6-1	TRBD2	TRBJ2-1	CASSPLAGEFDEQFF	TGTGCCAGCAGCCCACTAGCGGGGGAGTTCGATGAGCAGTTCTTC
NA	TRBV30	NA	TRBJ1-5	CAWSARLSFVGVGNQPQHF	TGTGCCTGGAGTGCGCGGCTTAGTTTCGTGGGTGTCGGCAATCAGCCCCAGCATTTT
few	TRBV18	NA	TRBJ2-4	CASSPQGTVGIQYF	TGTGCCAGCTCACCACAGGGGACGGTGGGCATTCAGTACTTC
few	TRBV4-1	TRBD2	TRBJ2-1	CASSQDAAGGPKEQFF	TGCGCCAGCAGCCAAGATGCAGCGGGGGGGCCAAAGGAGCAGTTCTTC
few	TRBV3-1	NA	TRBJ1-2	CASSLHGSGQVYGYTF	TGTGCCAGCAGCCTTCACGGATCCGGGCAGGTCTATGGCTACACCTTC
NA	TRBV14	NA	TRBJ2-4	CASSQIPWYIQYF	TGTGCCAGCAGCCAGATCCCCTGGTACATTCAGTACTTC
NA	TRBV4-3	NA	TRBJ2-3	CASSQGGDRTDTQYF	TGCGCCAGCAGCCAAGGGGGGGACCGCACAGATACGCAGTATTTT
NA	TRBV29-1	TRBD2	TRBJ2-4	CSVEVTGGGIQYF	TGCAGCGTTGAAGTGACGGGAGGGGGCATTCAGTACTTC
many	TRBV3-1	NA	TRBJ2-1	CASSQDGMKQFF	TGTGCCAGCAGCCAAGACGGTATGAAGCAGTTCTTC
NA	TRBV24-1	TRBD1	TRBJ2-3	CATSDPRDRGPDTQYF	TGTGCCACCAGTGATCCCCGTGACAGGGGGCCAGATACGCAGTATTTT
many	TRBV14	NA	TRBJ2-5	CASSQVDWGETQYF	TGTGCCAGCAGCCAAGTGGACTGGGGAGAGACCCAGTACTTC
NA	TRBV7-6	NA	TRBJ2-3	CASSQSTGSSAPDTQYF	TGTGCCAGCAGCCAATCAACCGGGTCCTCGGCCCCAGATACGCAGTATTTT
NA	TRBV14	NA	TRBJ2-7	CASSPFTTSASYEQYF	TGTGCCAGCAGCCCCTTTACTACGTCCGCGTCCTACGAGCAGTACTTC
many	TRBV4-1	NA	TRBJ1-1	CASSQEVGLNTEAFF	TGCGCCAGCAGCCAAGAAGTAGGTCTGAACACTGAAGCTTTCTTT
many	TRBV30	TRBD2	TRBJ2-7	CAWRPNSGRVYYEQYF	TGTGCCTGGAGACCGAATAGCGGGAGGGTCTACTACGAGCAGTACTTC
NA	TRBV11-2	TRBD2	TRBJ2-7	CASSLLSTGLADSRSYEQYF	TGTGCCAGCAGCTTACTTAGCACGGGACTAGCGGACTCCCGCTCCTACGAGCAGTACTTC
many	TRBV7-2	NA	TRBJ1-2	CASSQGRGYGYTF	TGTGCCAGCAGCCAGGGCAGGGGTTATGGCTACACCTTC
NA	TRBV14	TRBD1	TRBJ2-7	CASSLGQGTKSSYEQYF	TGTGCCAGCAGCCTCGGACAGGGGACCAAGAGCTCCTACGAGCAGTACTTC
NA	TRBV20-1	NA	TRBJ2-2	CSARVQGGAGELFF	TGCAGTGCTAGAGTCCAGGGGGGAGCCGGGGAGCTGTTTTTT